The T cell receptor beta chain described here comes from a study of human T cells and chemical hapten exposure. Indicated time point: healthy volunteer bleed at 6 weeks. Total RNA extraction was carried out from unfractionated whole blood. Germline V gene sequence: CDR1 SQVTM, CDR2 ANQGSEA. Trimming took off 7 bases at V and 3 bases at J, with 12 bases between the two ends. The CDR3 is 12 residues long. Using its own MiXCR run on the RACE reads, TCRdb lists one record per CDR3 protein. The data contain around 70,000 distinct CDR3 sequences, approximately 6.1% of them singletons. The chain couples TRBV29-1 to TRBJ1-1; D is uncertain. Source material: whole blood. This sequence originates from a female donor in good health. Some clones in this sample may be carry-over from other donors' samples. The CDR3 coding sequence is TGCAGCGGTCTAGAGGTGGACACTGAAGCTTTCTTT. Encoded protein: CSGLEVDTEAFF.